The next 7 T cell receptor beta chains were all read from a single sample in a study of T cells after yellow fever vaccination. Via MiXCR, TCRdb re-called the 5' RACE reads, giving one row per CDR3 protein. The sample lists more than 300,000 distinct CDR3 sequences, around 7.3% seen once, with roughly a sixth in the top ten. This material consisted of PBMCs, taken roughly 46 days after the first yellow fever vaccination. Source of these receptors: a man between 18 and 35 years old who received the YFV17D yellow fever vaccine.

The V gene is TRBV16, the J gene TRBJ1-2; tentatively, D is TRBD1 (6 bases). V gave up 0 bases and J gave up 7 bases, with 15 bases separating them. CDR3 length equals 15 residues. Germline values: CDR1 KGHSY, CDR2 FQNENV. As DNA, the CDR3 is TGTGCCAGCAGCCAATCCTGGTCCCAGGGGTTTGGCTACACCTTC. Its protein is CASSQSWSQGFGYTF.

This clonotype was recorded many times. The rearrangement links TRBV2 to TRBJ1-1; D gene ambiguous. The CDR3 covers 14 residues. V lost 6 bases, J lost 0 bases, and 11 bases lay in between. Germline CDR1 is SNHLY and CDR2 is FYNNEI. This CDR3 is CASRGSDMNTEAFF. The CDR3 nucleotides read TGTGCCAGCAGAGGCAGTGACATGAACACTGAAGCTTTCTTT.

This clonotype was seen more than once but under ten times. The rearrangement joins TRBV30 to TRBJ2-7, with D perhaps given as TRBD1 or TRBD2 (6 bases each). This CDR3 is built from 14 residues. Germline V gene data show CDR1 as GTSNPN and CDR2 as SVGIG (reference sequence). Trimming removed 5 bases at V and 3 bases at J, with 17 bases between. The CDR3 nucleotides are TGTGCCTGGGGTGGACAGTCGGGGGTCTACGAGCAGTACTTC. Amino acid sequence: CAWGGQSGVYEQYF.

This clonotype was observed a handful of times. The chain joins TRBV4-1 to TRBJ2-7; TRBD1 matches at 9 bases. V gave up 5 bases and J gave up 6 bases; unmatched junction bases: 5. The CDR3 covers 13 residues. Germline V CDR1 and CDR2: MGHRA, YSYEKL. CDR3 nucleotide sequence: TGCGCCAGCAGCTCTGGGACAGGGAGCGAGCAGTACTTC. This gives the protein CASSSGTGSEQYF.

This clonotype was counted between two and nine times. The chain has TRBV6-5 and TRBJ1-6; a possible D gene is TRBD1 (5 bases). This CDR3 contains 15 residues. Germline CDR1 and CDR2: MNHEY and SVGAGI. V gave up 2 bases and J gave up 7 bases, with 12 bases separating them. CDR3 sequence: CASSYRGAMNSPLHF. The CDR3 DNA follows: TGTGCCAGCAGTTACAGGGGAGCTATGAATTCACCCCTCCACTTT.

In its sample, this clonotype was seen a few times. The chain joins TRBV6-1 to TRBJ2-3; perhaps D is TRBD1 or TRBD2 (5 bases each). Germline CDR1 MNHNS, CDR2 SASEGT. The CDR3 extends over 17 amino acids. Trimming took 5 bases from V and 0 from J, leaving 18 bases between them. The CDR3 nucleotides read TGTGCCAGCAGTCCTCACCGGGGACCAAGGAGCACAGATACGCAGTATTTT. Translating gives CASSPHRGPRSTDTQYF.

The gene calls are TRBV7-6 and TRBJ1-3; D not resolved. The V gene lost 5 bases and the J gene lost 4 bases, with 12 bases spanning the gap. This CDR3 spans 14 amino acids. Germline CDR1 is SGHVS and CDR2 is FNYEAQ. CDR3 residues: CASSPGDNGNTIYF. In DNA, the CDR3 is TGTGCCAGCAGCCCTGGGGATAACGGAAACACCATATATTTT. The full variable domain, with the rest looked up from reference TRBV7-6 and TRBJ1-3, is GAGVSQSPRYKVTKRGQDVALRCDPISGHVSLYWYRQALGQGPEFLTYFNYEAQQDKSGLPNDRFSAERPEGSISTLTIQRTEQRDSAMYRCASSPGDNGNTIYFGEGSWLTVV.